This entry is about one T cell receptor beta chain. Its antigen is not yet known. Base qualities were left out, and no much larger clone turns up one base away. The data were taken from a study of beta chain features in type 1 diabetes (dated by TCRdb to the late 2010s). Regarding the complete study: Mean age, gender distribution, total cell number and subset yield did not differ between patients and healthy donors. A total of approximately 100,000,000 sorted cells were examined across all samples, and the number of cells per subset was strongly correlated with RNA yield. The study compared TCRB repertoires of sorted circulating CD4+ T cell subsets between recently diagnosed type 1 diabetes patients and matched healthy donors. Regulatory and stem cell-like memory subsets were isolated from only 8 patients and about eight healthy donors, whereas naive and central memory subsets came from all 30 or so donors.

The entire isolated RNA was reverse transcribed using the High Capacity cDNA Reverse Transcription Kit, and thus expressed TCRB transcripts were sequenced. Deep immunoSEQ sequencing was performed on naive, central memory and regulatory T cell samples, with an average of approximately 4 million total reads per sample. Sorted cells were lysed in RLT buffer and RNA was extracted with DNase-treated RNeasy Micro or Mini kits, depending on cell number. To prevent cross-contamination, every cell subset was processed on its own, while patient and healthy donor samples were processed together. Using the immunoSEQ multiplex PCR, TCRB sequences were amplified from cDNA into 87-bp fragments spanning the CDR3 region. Sequencing of the amplicons was done on the Illumina HiSeq platform. Regarding the original processing steps: Synthetic template baselines were used to correct PCR bias computationally, reads within Hamming distance 2 were collapsed, and singletons that could not be merged were discarded. Reads were aligned against IMGT so that V, D and J genes, CDR3 length and insertions or deletions at six rearrangement sites could be assigned. Within each subset, clonotype counts were normalized to sorted cell number, after which true diversity and Gini coefficients were computed with the tcR R package. Repertoire sharing was quantified using the overlap coefficient calculated on TCRB nucleotide sequences. The immuneACCESS repertoire file appears here via TCRdb, limited to in-frame rearrangements. These files lack a portion of the clones; in checked studies, under half of the deficit traces to unresolved V genes, and the cause of the others is not known. V, J and clone size are those of that table, while D and trimming were read from the DNA. In this sample the table shows around 44,000 clones, about 66% of which occur a single time. More than 2% of the sample is taken by the ten largest.

Per the germline V gene (reference sequence), SGHKS is the CDR1 and YYEKEE is the CDR2. Here V drops 5 bases and J drops 3 bases, and the junction holds 9 bases not matched to any gene. From cysteine to phenylalanine, the CDR3 is 15 amino acids long. CDR3 DNA only is kept here, 45 bases in frame from base 1. From each donor, a single peripheral blood sample of about 110 mL on average was drawn into heparinised tubes. A BD FACSAria II was used to sort naive, central memory, regulatory and stem cell-like memory CD4+ T cells with a panel that included CD45RO, CCR7, CD25, CD127, CD95 and CD27. Every sorted population had a purity above 98%. PBMCs were separated immediately by Lymphoprep density gradient centrifugation and were stained directly, without being cultured. To minimize batch effects, samples were stained and sorted in pairs, one healthy donor with one patient per experiment. What the research found in general, with its limitations: Because small numbers of individuals were included in the HLA sub-analyses, any influence of HLA type on TCRB rearrangement was left unresolved. Because cDNA rather than genomic DNA was sequenced, highly expressing activated cells could have been over-represented, although no difference in activation and CD3 levels was found between groups. Type 1 diabetes patients showed a moderate but significant shortening of TCRB CDR3 length in all four CD4+ subsets. Naive, central memory and regulatory TCRB repertoires appeared more similar among patients than among healthy donors. PCR may preferentially amplify shorter templates, but because patient and control samples were amplified and corrected together, any resulting skew would affect both groups equally. At VDJ recombination sites, patients with type 1 diabetes made fewer insertions and deleted more nucleotides, a pattern implying thymic rearrangement abnormalities.

Sequencing used Tregs from blood. According to the study, the label for this sample's cell subset or site signals: regulatory CD4+ T cells. The chain uses TRBV5-5 and TRBJ2-3, and 7 junction bases match TRBD2. The receptor was derived from a woman aged 18-29 years with type 1 diabetes. The DNA sequence is given as TGTGCCAGCAGAGAACCGGGAGCGGGGACAGATACGCAGTATTTT. This is translated as CASREPGAGTDTQYF.